The present TCR beta chain was sequenced within a study of beta chain features in type 1 diabetes listed by TCRdb under 2018. Regarding the study in general: Mean age, gender distribution, total cell number and subset yield were not different between patients and healthy donors. A total of around 110,000,000 sorted cells were examined across all samples, and a strong correlation was observed between cell number per subset and RNA yield. Naive and central memory subsets were obtained from all 30 or so donors, but regulatory and stem cell-like memory subsets were isolated from only 8 patients and roughly 8 healthy donors. In the study, TCRB repertoires of sorted circulating CD4+ T cell subsets from recently diagnosed type 1 diabetes patients were compared with those of matched healthy donors. Results and caveats for the whole study, not just this receptor: Only small numbers of individuals were included in the HLA sub-analyses, which left unresolved whether HLA type had any influence on TCRB rearrangement. Patients with type 1 diabetes made fewer insertions and deleted more nucleotides at VDJ recombination sites, implying thymic rearrangement abnormalities. Because cDNA was sequenced instead of genomic DNA, activated cells with high expression could be over-represented, although the groups did not differ in activation or CD3 levels. In all four CD4+ subsets, TCRB CDR3 length was moderately but significantly shorter in type 1 diabetes patients. The naive, central memory and regulatory TCRB repertoires appeared to resemble one another more closely among patients than among healthy donors. PCR may preferentially amplify shorter templates, but because patient and control samples were amplified and corrected together, any resulting skew would affect both groups equally.

Each donor gave one peripheral blood draw, averaging roughly 100 mL, which was collected into heparinised tubes. A BD FACSAria II was used to sort naive, central memory, regulatory and stem cell-like memory CD4+ T cells with a panel that included CD45RO, CCR7, CD25, CD127, CD95 and CD27. A purity above 98% was achieved for all sorted populations. Right away, PBMCs were isolated by Lymphoprep density gradient centrifugation and were stained directly, with no culture step. So that batch effects would be minimized, each experiment stained and sorted samples in pairs, pairing one healthy donor with one patient. From the cysteine through the phenylalanine, the CDR3 covers 15 amino acids. Only the CDR3 part of the read is kept: 45 bases, read in frame from the first base. The CDR1 and CDR2 encoded by the germline V gene are SGHDT and YYEEEE. V is cut by 0 bases and J by 2 bases, and the space between the germline ends is 9 bases.

The entire isolated RNA was reverse transcribed using the High Capacity cDNA Reverse Transcription Kit, and thus expressed TCRB transcripts were sequenced. Deep immunoSEQ sequencing was performed on naive, central memory and regulatory T cell samples, with an average of roughly 3.5 million total reads per sample. Sorted cells were lysed in RLT buffer and RNA was extracted with DNase-treated RNeasy Micro or Mini kits, depending on cell number. Each cell subset was processed on its own to prevent cross-contamination, while patient and healthy donor samples were processed together. The immunoSEQ multiplex PCR was used to amplify TCRB sequences from cDNA, generating 87-bp fragments that spanned the CDR3 region. The amplicons were sequenced using the Illumina HiSeq platform. The study's processing was this. PCR bias was corrected computationally using synthetic template baselines, and reads within Hamming distance 2 were collapsed, with unmergeable singletons discarded. Reads were aligned against IMGT to assign V, D and J genes, CDR3 length and insertions or deletions at six rearrangement sites. Within each subset, clonotype counts were normalized to the number of sorted cells before true diversity and Gini coefficients were calculated with the tcR R package. The overlap coefficient, calculated on TCRB nucleotide sequences, was used to quantify repertoire sharing. TCRdb holds this immuneACCESS table with in-frame rearrangements only. Some clones are missing; in checked studies, unresolved V genes explain under half, and the rest has no known cause. Clone size and the V and J calls come from that table; the DNA yielded D and trimming. Recorded for this sample are under 200,000 clones; approximately 9% of them occurred a single time. The ten largest account for around 0.5% of the sample.

Worth noting for this clone: It has no known antigen specificity. The sample holds no much larger clone one base away, and base qualities are not on file. The same CDR3 is also encoded by other DNA sequences in this sample.

Sequencing input: central memory CD4+ T cells from blood. Rearrangement joined TRBV5-6 to TRBJ1-5; no D gene is confidently identified. The TCR sequence derives from a woman aged 18-35 years with type 1 diabetes. The bases are TGTGCCAGCAGCTTGGGAGGGTTTGGCAATCAGCCCCAGCATTTT. It codes for CASSLGGFGNQPQHF.